What follows are 26 T cell receptor beta chains derived from one specimen sequenced in a study of stem cell transplantation in POMP-related autoinflammatory disease. Method: immunoSEQ multiplex PCR; TCRdb's copy keeps in-frame clones and lacks some. The sample includes more than 8,500 clones, around 75% of them seen just once. The sample here was CD4+ T cells from PBMCs, taken after stem cell transplantation. These receptors all come from a human patient with POMP-related autoinflammation and immune dysregulation (PRAID). The graft donor may be the source of some T cells.

This clone appeared a few times. The chain carries TRBV7-2 and TRBJ2-7; 10 bases align to TRBD2. The CDR3 totals 17 residues. Germline values: CDR1 SGHTA, CDR2 FQGNSA. V trimming: 5 bases; J trimming: 1 base; junction bases outside the gene matches: 11. CDR3: CASSPLGGLAQSYEQYF. DNA for the CDR3: TGTGCCAGCAGCCCCCTCGGGGGACTAGCGCAGTCCTACGAGCAGTACTTC. Using reference TRBV7-2 and TRBJ2-7 for the parts outside the CDR3, the full variable domain is GAGVSQSPSNKVTEKGKDVELRCDPISGHTALYWYRQSLGQGLEFLIYFQGNSAPDKSGLPSDRFSAERTGGSVSTLTIQRTQQEDSAVYLCASSPLGGLAQSYEQYFGPGTRLTVT.

This sequence joins TRBV10-3 and TRBJ1-4; D perhaps matches TRBD1 (5 bases). V was pared by 2 bases and J by 4 bases, with 11 bases between. CDR1 ENHRY and CDR2 SYGVKD come from the germline V gene. The CDR3 runs 15 residues. The CDR3 sequence is CAISERGTDNEKLFF. Written as DNA, the CDR3 is TGTGCCATCAGTGAGAGAGGGACTGATAATGAAAAACTGTTTTTT.

This chain connects TRBV24-1 to TRBJ2-3, with a tentative D call TRBD1 (6 bases). This CDR3 is built from 14 residues. Trimming left V 4 bases short and J 2 bases short, with 9 bases between. Germline CDR1 KGHDR, CDR2 SFDVKD. CDR3 bases: TGTGCCACCAGTGAAGGGGGACCCACAGATACGCAGTATTTT. Translated, it gives CATSEGGPTDTQYF.

This chain links TRBV11-2 with TRBJ1-1; D may be TRBD1 (6 bases). Germline CDR1 is SGHAT and CDR2 is FQNNGV. The CDR3 covers 14 residues. Trimming took 6 bases from V and 5 from J, leaving 16 bases between them. CDR3 protein: CASSKLKGGTEAFF. In DNA, the CDR3 is TGTGCCAGCAGTAAACTAAAGGGGGGTACTGAAGCTTTCTTT.

The chain has TRBV12-3 or TRBV12-4 and TRBJ2-1; possibly TRBD2 for D (6 bases). V lost 5 bases to trimming and J lost 7 bases, with 12 bases between them. The CDR3 is made up of 13 amino acids. DNA for the CDR3: TGTGCCAGCAGTGCGACTAGGACTAATGAGCAGTTCTTC. It codes for CASSATRTNEQFF.

The V call is TRBV19, the J call TRBJ2-2; the D gene is possibly TRBD2 (6 bases). CDR1 LNHDA and CDR2 SQIVND come from the germline V gene (reference sequence). V was cut by 6 bases and J by 0 bases, with 17 bases left in between. The CDR3 is made up of 17 amino acids. CDR3 in amino acids: CASSTRTGLANTGELFF. CDR3 DNA: TGTGCCAGTAGCACCCGAACGGGACTGGCGAACACCGGGGAGCTGTTTTTT.

J is TRBJ2-1 and V is TRBV30, with 7 bases matching TRBD2. The CDR3 has 14 amino acids. Trimming at V came to 0 bases and at J to 4 bases, leaving 3 bases not matched to a gene. In germline, CDR1 is GTSNPN, CDR2 SVGIG (reference sequence). The CDR3, as DNA: TGTGCCTGGAGTGTGTCTAGCGGTTACAATGAGCAGTTCTTC. Its translation is CAWSVSSGYNEQFF.

V is TRBV7-2 and J is TRBJ2-7, with D tentatively TRBD1 or TRBD2 (6 bases each). Trimming cost V 2 bases and J 7 bases, with 15 bases left between them. The length of the CDR3 is 14 residues. The germline V gene has CDR1 SGHTA and CDR2 FQGNSA. The chain's CDR3 is CASSLNGGLEEQYF. Written as DNA, the CDR3 is TGTGCCAGCAGCTTAAACGGGGGCTTGGAAGAGCAGTACTTC.

This chain joins TRBV2 and TRBJ1-4; the D gene is possibly TRBD1 (6 bases). Trimming removed 3 bases at V and 4 bases at J, with 9 bases between. The germline CDR1 and CDR2 sequences are SNHLY and FYNNEI. The CDR3 sequence is 14 residues long. CDR3 coding DNA: TGTGCCAGCAGTGAGGGGGCCTATAATGAAAAACTGTTTTTT. Amino acids: CASSEGAYNEKLFF.

This clone is a singleton in its sample. The chain joins TRBV7-9 to TRBJ1-1; tentative D call: TRBD1 (5 bases). The CDR3 has 15 amino acids. Germline V gene lookup returns CDR1 SEHNR and CDR2 FQNEAQ (reference sequence). The germline V and J ends were trimmed by 0 bases and 3 bases, with 11 bases remaining between them. The CDR3 region has the DNA TGTGCCAGCAGCTTAGCGTTCAGAGGGGACACTGAAGCTTTCTTT. Encoded protein: CASSLAFRGDTEAFF.

V gene TRBV5-1 combines with J gene TRBJ2-1; TRBD2 aligns across 8 bases. The trim removed 4 bases at V and 8 bases at J, leaving 11 bases unmatched. From germline, CDR1 is SGHRS and CDR2 YFSETQ. The CDR3 has 15 residues. The CDR3 loop is CASSPGASGRDEQFF. CDR3 coding DNA: TGCGCCAGCAGCCCCGGGGCTAGCGGGCGTGATGAGCAGTTCTTC.

This clone showed up just once. The chain is built from TRBV7-9 and TRBJ2-1; 7 bases fit TRBD2. The J segment lost 4 bases and the V segment lost 2 bases, leaving 5 bases of the junction unmatched. CDR1 and CDR2 from the germline V gene are SEHNR and FQNEAQ (reference sequence). This CDR3 spans 15 amino acids. CDR3 protein: CASSLRLAVYNEQFF. The CDR3 region has the DNA TGTGCCAGCAGCTTACGGCTAGCGGTGTACAATGAGCAGTTCTTC.

This chain joins TRBV14 and TRBJ2-1; D might be TRBD1 (5 bases). From germline, CDR1 is SGHDN and CDR2 FVKESK. CDR3 length: 13 amino acids. V lost 3 bases to trimming and J lost 2 bases, with 5 bases between them. CDR3: CASSQGPYNEQFF. The CDR3 DNA follows: TGTGCCAGCAGCCAGGGGCCCTACAATGAGCAGTTCTTC.

This clone was observed a single time. This rearrangement joins TRBV6-4 to TRBJ2-1, with 13 bases matching TRBD2. Germline V gives CDR1 MRHNA, CDR2 SNTAGT. Trimming removed 2 bases from V and 9 bases from J; junction bases left unmatched: 10. There are 17 residues in the CDR3. The DNA for the CDR3 is TGTGCCAGCAGTGACCAGCCGGGACTAGCGGGATTTAGTGAGCAGTTCTTC. This encodes CASSDQPGLAGFSEQFF.

The rearrangement joins TRBV30 to TRBJ2-7, with D possibly matching TRBD2 (5 bases). Germline CDR1 and CDR2: GTSNPN and SVGIG (reference sequence). This CDR3 has 13 residues. Trimming removed 2 bases from V and 2 bases from J, with 10 bases in between. CDR3 in DNA: TGTGCCTGGAGTACGGGAACCACCTACGAGCAGTACTTC. Translating it yields CAWSTGTTYEQYF.

In its sample, this clone was seen once. The rearrangement links TRBV19 to TRBJ1-5; D unclear. There are 15 residues in the CDR3. With 5 bases removed from V and 3 bases from J, the gap between germline ends came to 14 bases. Germline CDR1 and CDR2: LNHDA and SQIVND (reference sequence). The CDR3 is CASSGDRRYNQPQHF. CDR3 sequence (DNA): TGTGCCAGTAGTGGGGATCGGAGGTACAATCAGCCCCAGCATTTT.

CDR3 DNA: TGTGCCAGCACACGCTCTGGGGCCAACGTCCTGACTTTC. Its translation: CASTRSGANVLTF. This chain connects TRBV5-5 to TRBJ2-6; D is undetermined. V was shortened by 6 bases and J by 0 bases, with 4 bases between the two germline ends. Germline assignment: CDR1 SGHKS and CDR2 YYEKEE (reference sequence). The CDR3 runs to 13 residues.

The chain joins TRBV18 to TRBJ2-1; the match to TRBD2 covers 10 bases. The germline CDR1 and CDR2 sequences are KGHSH and LQKENI. With V trimmed by 6 bases and J by 8 bases, 10 bases remained unmatched. There are 15 residues in the CDR3. CDR3 nucleotide sequence: TGTGCCAGCTCCCGGGGGAGCGGGAGGGCCCATGAGCAGTTCTTC. Residues: CASSRGSGRAHEQFF.

V is TRBV21-1 and J is TRBJ1-1; the table's D call of TRBD1 was not tested on the DNA. TRBV21-1 is recorded as a pseudogene. The length of the CDR3 is 21 residues. The CDR3 region has the DNA TGTGCCAGCAGGAAATGGAGGGGGCGCACGGTACGTGGACGGGTAGTCGCTGAAGCTTTCTTT. Its protein product is CASRKWRGRTVRGRVVAEAFF.

The J gene is TRBJ2-5, the V gene TRBV18, with D maybe TRBD2 (5 bases). Germline loops: CDR1 KGHSH, CDR2 LQKENI. V dropped 8 bases and J dropped 5 bases, with 9 bases sitting between them. This CDR3 has 11 amino acids. The CDR3 region is CASLTGETQYF. The CDR3 nucleotides are TGTGCCAGCCTCACGGGGGAGACCCAGTACTTC.

The genes are TRBV30 and TRBJ2-6; TRBD1 is a possible D gene (6 bases). Germline V gene sequence: CDR1 GTSNPN, CDR2 SVGIG (reference sequence). The CDR3 is 17 residues long. Trimming stripped 6 bases from V and 0 bases from J, with 18 bases between. The CDR3 loop reads CACSLRTALSGANVLTF. The CDR3 DNA reads TGTGCCTGCTCTTTGCGGACAGCTCTCTCTGGGGCCAACGTCCTGACTTTC. Looking up the rest from reference TRBV30 and TRBJ2-6 gives the full variable domain: SQTIHQWPATLVQPVGSPLSLECTVEGTSNPNLYWYRQAAGRGLQLLFYSVGIGQISSEVPQNLSASRPQDRQFILSSKKLLLSDSGFYLCACSLRTALSGANVLTFGAGSRLTVL.

J is TRBJ2-1 and V is TRBV7-2, with D possibly matching TRBD2 (5 bases). The CDR3 has 18 residues. Trimming pared 0 bases from V and 5 bases from J, leaving 20 bases between. Per germline, CDR1 SGHTA and CDR2 FQGNSA. The CDR3 DNA follows: TGTGCCAGCAGCTTAGCGAATTTGGGAGAGGTAAGAAACAATGAGCAGTTCTTC. Protein sequence: CASSLANLGEVRNNEQFF.

The CDR3 spells CASSIPRGRGTDTQYF. For the CDR3, the DNA is TGTGCCAGCAGTATCCCCAGGGGGAGAGGGACAGATACGCAGTATTTT. The rearrangement uses TRBV27 and TRBJ2-3; 7 nucleotides agree with TRBD1. The length of the CDR3 is 16 residues. The V gene end was trimmed by 5 bases and the J gene end by 3 bases; junction bases not matched to a gene: 11. CDR1 and CDR2 (germline): MNHEY, SMNVEV (reference sequence).

The chain has TRBV9 and TRBJ2-1; the D call may be TRBD1 or TRBD2 (5 bases each). CDR3 size: 15 residues. V lost 4 bases and J lost 2, with 13 bases in between. Germline lookup yields CDR1 SGDLS and CDR2 YYNGEE. The CDR3 region is CASSPGRITYNEQFF. Written as DNA, the CDR3 is TGTGCCAGCAGCCCAGGGAGAATTACCTACAATGAGCAGTTCTTC.

J is TRBJ2-5 and V is TRBV7-6; possible D gene TRBD2, 5 bases. In germline, CDR1 is SGHVS, CDR2 FNYEAQ. The CDR3 runs 11 residues. The CDR3 loop reads CACGPPETQYF. CDR3 in DNA: TGTGCTTGCGGGCCCCCGGAGACCCAGTACTTC.

J is TRBJ2-7 and V is TRBV28, with TRBD1 identical over 9 bases. The germline V gene encodes CDR1 MDHEN and CDR2 SYDVKM. CDR3 length equals 15 residues. With V trimmed by 6 bases and J by 5 bases, 11 bases remained unmatched. The CDR3 coding sequence is TGTGCCAGCAGATTCTCGGGGACAGGGAAACACGAGCAGTACTTC. Encoded protein: CASRFSGTGKHEQYF.